The T cell receptor beta chain described here comes from a study of T-cell reconstitution after alpha-beta-depleted transplantation in children. Broader study findings: Several hundred expanded graft clones reportedly gave rise to the alpha-beta T cells present about two months after transplant. Counts and diversity of T cells one year after transplant came mostly from newly produced T cells. Elevated TCRbeta diversity at day 60 was traced, in some patients, to surviving recipient T cells and thymic progenitors.

TCRbeta library preparation incorporated unique molecular identifiers. TCRdb passed the PCR reads through MiXCR, listing each CDR3 protein once. The sample shows 120,000 or so distinct CDR3 sequences, more than 20% of them seen only once. This clonotype has at least ten counts. What it binds is unknown. Germline CDR1 reads DFQATT; CDR2 reads SNEGSKA (reference sequence). The CDR3 is 14 amino acids. The junction had 8 bases not matched to a gene; V was cut back by 8 bases and J by 1 base. The chain is built from TRBV20-1 and TRBJ2-3, with 8 bases identical to TRBD2. The clonotype was recovered from a male patient under 10 years old who had a stem cell transplant for chronic granulomatous disease, so the T cells may come from the graft donor. Source: PBMCs, mostly from graft donor cells, taken 180 days after TCRalphabeta/CD19-depleted stem cell transplant. The CDR3 DNA reads as TGCAGTTCCATAGGGCGGGAGGGCACAGATACGCAGTATTTT. Translating gives CSSIGREGTDTQYF.